This TCR beta chain was profiled in a study of blood T cells in healthy people across ages (dated by TCRdb to the mid-2010s). Background on the whole study: In model experiments, roughly one uniquely barcoded TCR beta cDNA molecule per two T cells was captured by template switching. Age-related changes in TCR beta repertoire diversity were measured in the study by deep sequencing normalized with unique cDNA molecular identifiers. Four age groups were formed from the donors: young (average approximately 15 years), middle-aged (just under 40), aged (under 70) and long-lived (less than 85). To avoid experimental bias, donors of different ages were distributed randomly across sequencing lanes. Using the same blood draw, the study looked at two additional independent replicas of 1 million unique cDNA reads for two donors, one aged 18 to 30 and the other aged 80 or older.

The full study reports these points: A strong correlation was found between observed TCR beta diversity and the percentage of naive T cells measured by flow cytometry. Estimates of total diversity based on one million sequenced T cells were considered lower bounds and underestimates. Because profiling used bulk unsorted PBMCs, naive and antigen-experienced compartments could not be compared conclusively. As age increased, observed TCR beta diversity per million T cells dropped in a roughly linear way, and a significant reduction was already evident by age approximately 40. Compared with the aged group, the long-lived group had more naive CD4+ T cells, fewer expanded clones and increased TCR diversity, suggesting age selection. Because donor CMV infection status was unknown, age-related changes in expanded clonotypes were potentially confounded.

The V end loses 0 bases and the J end loses 4 bases, and a stretch of 6 bases separates them. The CDR3 holds 14 amino acids from the cysteine to the phenylalanine. Only the CDR3 part of the read is kept: 42 bases, read in frame from the first base. CDR1 SGHVS and CDR2 FNYEAQ were looked up in the germline V gene. As concerns this clonotype: What antigen it recognizes has not been identified. No much larger clone is present one base from it, and per-base qualities are unavailable.

Library preparation used 5' RACE. Sequenced on an Illumina HiSeq 2500. A second PCR of roughly 6 to 11 cycles was run with a J-beta primer mix and a sample-barcoded 5' primer. Each TCR beta cDNA molecule received a unique molecular identifier from a template-switch 5' adaptor carrying 12 random nucleotides. Each sample yielded at least 3 million CDR3-containing paired-end reads. All of the RNA was converted into first-strand cDNA using the Mint cDNA synthesis kit, with a TRBC-specific oligonucleotide serving as the primer. Following uracil-DNA glycosylase treatment, a first 18-cycle PCR with universal primers M1SS and BC2_uni_R was performed on all cDNA. Per the source publication's procedure: Each sample was normalized by randomly selecting 1 million high-quality reads, each carrying a distinct molecular identifier. Reads with shared molecular identifiers were discarded instead of being binned into consensus sequences. MiTCR, with a Q25 quality threshold and the strictest error-elimination algorithm, was used for CDR3 identification, clonotype clustering and error correction. A nonparametric unseen species model using Euler transformation provided a lower-bound estimate of total TCR beta diversity. In TCRdb, the public reads were trimmed at Q25 with fastp and aligned with MiXCR, with productive beta chains retained. Rows matching on CDR3 protein sequence are summarized as one entry with the most common DNA and genes. These V and J calls are TCRdb output, not the study's own analysis. This sample is represented by 800,000 to 950,000 distinct CDR3 sequences; roughly 52% of them were singletons. 10% to 15% of the sample is in the top ten clones.

The donors were roughly 38 Caucasian individuals from Russia, aged roughly 6 to 95 years, who were systemically healthy. Each donor gave 8 to 10 milliliters of peripheral blood, drawn into EDTA-treated Vacutainer tubes. Ficoll-Paque density-gradient centrifugation was used to isolate PBMCs, with at least 6.5 million per sample. Total RNA, at least 6 micrograms per sample, was extracted from PBMCs with Trizol reagent. For every donor, an aliquot of PBMCs went through flow cytometry to measure the percentages of naive CD45RAhigh/CD27high T cells. The chain is made from TRBV7-6 and TRBJ1-4; too little of a D gene remains to name it. Sample: blood. The sequence was collected from a man aged 25-40 years in good health. The CDR3 region: CASSLAGYNEKLFF. The DNA reads TGTGCCAGCAGCTTAGCAGGGTATAATGAAAAACTGTTTTTT.